Listed here is a single T cell receptor (beta chain). Its antigen is unknown. A multiplex PCR was run with 60 Vbeta primers and 13 Jbeta primers. The data were produced by immunoSEQ multiplex PCR, yet TCRdb's version contains in-frame clones alone and is incomplete. The sample shows about 140,000 clones, around four fifths of them seen only once. This entry is derived from a study of cytomegalovirus exposure and HLA in healthy donors. J lost 1 base, V lost 4 bases, and 6 bases had no gene match. This CDR3 has 18 residues. Germline CDR1 SGDLS, CDR2 YYNGEE. General study findings and limits: Among immune exposure information, only CMV serostatus was available.

The material sequenced was PBMCs. The rearrangement links TRBV9 to TRBJ2-3; TRBD2 agrees at 16 bases. The receptor was derived from a man between 25 and 39 years old in good health and CMV-seropositive. In nucleotides, the CDR3 is TGTGCCAGCAGCCCGGGACTAGCGGGGGGGCTCGGCACAGATACGCAGTATTTT. As protein: CASSPGLAGGLGTDTQYF.